The clone carrying this T cell receptor beta chain was seen many times. Antigen specificity is unknown. A Clinical Activity Score of at least 3, a NOSPECS grade of at least 4 and a duration under 3 months were recorded in the ophthalmopathy patients. The data derive from a study of T cells in Graves' hyperthyroidism and ophthalmopathy. Turning to the study itself: Initial diagnosis, before any treatment, was when peripheral blood was collected.

The CDR3 covers 12 residues. The V gene lost 8 bases and the J gene lost 3 bases, with 10 bases spanning the gap. Germline V lookup: CDR1 SEHNR, CDR2 FQNEAQ (reference sequence). Findings and caveats of the study: A 13 V-J signature model discriminated ophthalmopathy versus stable hyperthyroidism. Most thyroid clonotypes expanded above 0.001 were also detected in blood.

Authors of the study amplified TCR beta CDR3 regions from RNA transcripts. First-round RT-PCR of the TCR CDR3 relied on the HTBI primer set. TCRdb recomputed calls from the multiplex PCR reads with MiXCR, one row per CDR3 protein. The sample lists a few hundred thousand distinct CDR3 sequences; about 19% were seen once. The sample comprised blood. The J gene is TRBJ2-5, the V gene TRBV7-9, with no clear D. This receptor was identified in a man aged 50 to 59 with Graves' ophthalmopathy. CDR3 DNA: TGTGCCAGCCAAAAGCTAAAAGAGACCCAGTACTTC. Translation: CASQKLKETQYF.